This T cell receptor (beta chain) is from a study of PD-1 blockade in classical Hodgkin lymphoma. For the study at large: Patients were administered nivolumab (3 mg/kg intravenously) every 2 weeks. Study observations and caveats: Reports indicated that newly diagnosed patients had lower baseline TCR diversity than healthy donors did.

The data were produced by immunoSEQ multiplex PCR, yet TCRdb's version contains in-frame clones alone and is incomplete. The sample holds 90,000 to 95,000 clones, about 91% seen once. Comments on this clone: Its antigen is unknown.

All patients experienced relapse after autologous stem cell transplantation, and brentuximab vedotin exposure was variable. The V gene's germline CDR1 is SEHNR and CDR2 FQNEAQ (reference sequence). This CDR3 comprises 15 residues. Trimming left V 5 bases short and J 1 base short, with 15 bases between. The sequence derives from a human donor with classical Hodgkin lymphoma. The source material was peripheral blood mononuclear cells (PBMCs), sampled before the second cycle of nivolumab. The rearrangement uses TRBV7-9 and TRBJ2-7; TRBD2 is a possible D gene (6 bases). CDR3 loop: CASSRSSVRSYEQYF. The CDR3, as DNA: TGTGCCAGCAGCCGGTCTAGCGTAAGATCCTACGAGCAGTACTTC.